These T cell receptor beta chains were read from a single sample in a study of blood T cells in healthy people across ages. TCRdb used MiXCR to reprocess the 5' RACE reads, holding one entry per CDR3 protein. Of hundreds of thousands of distinct CDR3 sequences detected, 45% to 60% appear once; the ten largest clones hold approximately 13%. Sequencing was performed on blood. The source of these receptors is a woman older than 75 in good health. The CDR3 runs from the conserved cysteine through the conserved F or W. D genes are given only for firm matches. Expanded clones get a size class; other rows say once, few or many, or leave the size out.

clone size	V gene	J gene	D gene	CDR3 protein	CDR3 DNA
-	TRBV19	TRBJ2-5	TRBD1	CASNRGTGQETQYF	TGTGCCAGTAACCGAGGGACAGGGCAAGAGACCCAGTACTTC
-	TRBV7-2	TRBJ2-6	-	CASSTLGANVLTF	TGTGCCAGCAGTACTCTCGGGGCCAACGTCCTGACTTTC
many	TRBV3-1	TRBJ2-6	-	CASSQGLGSGANVLTF	TGTGCCAGCAGCCAAGGGCTAGGCTCTGGGGCCAACGTCCTGACTTTC
-	TRBV12-3/TRBV12-4	TRBJ2-7	-	CASILGSYEQYF	TGTGCCAGCATTTTAGGTTCTTACGAGCAGTACTTC
once	TRBV9	TRBJ2-7	TRBD1	CASSVDPRGSYEQYF	TGTGCCAGCAGCGTAGACCCCAGGGGGAGCTACGAGCAGTACTTC
many	TRBV4-1	TRBJ2-3	-	CASSQGLDYTDTQYF	TGCGCCAGCAGCCAAGGACTAGATTACACAGATACGCAGTATTTT
many	TRBV7-3	TRBJ2-1	-	CASSLDPWYNEQFF	TGTGCCAGCAGCTTAGACCCTTGGTATAATGAGCAGTTCTTC
-	TRBV7-2	TRBJ2-2	-	CASSLEWTGELFF	TGTGCCAGCAGCTTAGAATGGACCGGGGAGCTGTTTTTT
many	TRBV7-3	TRBJ2-1	-	CASSASGNEQFF	TGTGCCAGCAGCGCATCTGGAAATGAGCAGTTCTTC
-	TRBV2	TRBJ1-4	-	CASTGRTLRPEKLFF	TGTGCCAGCACTGGTCGGACTCTCAGGCCCGAAAAACTGTTTTTT
-	TRBV5-1	TRBJ2-3	TRBD2	CASSASGSITDTQYF	TGCGCCAGCAGCGCGAGCGGGAGTATCACAGATACGCAGTATTTT
-	TRBV27	TRBJ1-2	-	CASSPGAVPLSGYTF	TGTGCCAGCAGCCCCGGGGCGGTGCCCCTGAGTGGCTACACCTTC
-	TRBV3-1	TRBJ2-5	-	CASSQPLAVRDNEQYF	TGTGCCAGCAGCCAACCATTAGCGGTAAGAGACAATGAGCAGTACTTC
few	TRBV4-1	TRBJ2-7	-	CASSQDRSGVGSYNEQYF	TGCGCCAGCAGCCAAGATCGGTCCGGGGTTGGTTCCTACAATGAGCAGTACTTC
many	TRBV12-3/TRBV12-4	TRBJ1-2	-	CASSLSLLDLEPLGGYTF	TGTGCCAGCAGTTTAAGCCTCCTCGACCTGGAACCCCTTGGTGGCTACACCTTC
many	TRBV7-2	TRBJ1-2	-	CASSLRGQGPAYGYTF	TGTGCCAGCAGCTTAAGAGGGCAGGGGCCTGCTTATGGCTACACCTTC
-	TRBV6-5	TRBJ2-4	-	CASSRSLAKNIQYF	TGTGCCAGCAGCCGCAGTCTAGCCAAAAACATTCAGTACTTC
-	TRBV9	TRBJ2-3	-	CASSVEGRGDTQYF	TGTGCCAGCAGCGTAGAGGGAAGGGGAGATACGCAGTATTTT
many	TRBV11-2	TRBJ2-1	TRBD2	CASSFLRWGGYNEQFF	TGTGCCAGCAGCTTCCTCCGGTGGGGGGGGTACAATGAGCAGTTCTTC
-	TRBV29-1	TRBJ2-1	-	CSVESGHGGSNEQFF	TGCAGCGTTGAATCGGGCCACGGCGGGTCCAATGAGCAGTTCTTC
once	TRBV4-1	TRBJ2-1	-	CASSPRAMPLAYNEQFF	TGCGCCAGCAGCCCTCGGGCAATGCCTCTCGCCTACAATGAGCAGTTCTTC
many	TRBV2	TRBJ2-7	TRBD2	CASRLAGNSYEQYF	TGTGCCAGCAGACTAGCGGGGAACTCCTACGAGCAGTACTTC
-	TRBV6-1	TRBJ2-5	TRBD1	CASSEGLGGHNEQYF	TGTGCCAGCAGTGAGGGCCTAGGGGGCCACAATGAGCAGTACTTC
-	TRBV7-2	TRBJ2-5	-	CASSLVGGALYQETQYF	TGTGCCAGCAGCTTAGTCGGGGGAGCACTGTACCAAGAGACCCAGTACTTC
few	TRBV6-5	TRBJ1-2	TRBD1	CASSYLAGQGAEGYTF	TGTGCCAGCAGTTACTTAGCTGGACAGGGGGCTGAGGGCTACACCTTC
-	TRBV7-6	TRBJ2-1	TRBD2	CASSLERGSWNEQFF	TGTGCCAGCAGCCTTGAGCGGGGGTCTTGGAATGAGCAGTTCTTC
-	TRBV5-1	TRBJ1-2	-	CASSLEAATGDYTF	TGCGCCAGCAGCTTGGAGGCGGCAACGGGTGACTACACCTTC
few	TRBV20-1	TRBJ1-1	-	CSARDERLGHTEAFF	TGCAGTGCTAGGGACGAGAGGCTGGGGCACACTGAAGCTTTCTTT
few	TRBV18	TRBJ1-2	-	CASSPTTGDFMGYTF	TGTGCCAGCTCACCAACGACAGGTGATTTTATGGGCTACACCTTC
few	TRBV2	TRBJ2-7	-	CASSKRAYEQYF	TGTGCCAGCAGTAAGAGAGCCTACGAGCAGTACTTC
-	TRBV3-1	TRBJ2-3	-	CASSQDPGPSTDTQYF	TGTGCCAGCAGCCAAGATCCAGGCCCTAGCACAGATACGCAGTATTTT
-	TRBV12-3/TRBV12-4	TRBJ1-2	-	CASSWSGDYGYTF	TGTGCCAGCAGTTGGTCTGGGGACTATGGCTACACCTTC
-	TRBV27	TRBJ2-7	-	CASSLFGPYEQYF	TGTGCCAGCAGTTTATTTGGCCCCTACGAGCAGTACTTC
-	TRBV12-3/TRBV12-4	TRBJ1-1	-	CASSRIDDTEAFF	TGTGCCAGCAGCCGAATAGATGACACTGAAGCTTTCTTT
-	TRBV10-3	TRBJ1-1	-	CASRDKGMGTEAFF	TGTGCCAGCCGTGACAAAGGGATGGGCACTGAAGCTTTCTTT
-	TRBV29-1	TRBJ2-1	-	CSVEGYGVNNEQFF	TGCAGCGTTGAAGGCTATGGGGTTAACAATGAGCAGTTCTTC
few	TRBV18	TRBJ1-1	-	CASLTSRTGNTEAFF	TGTGCCAGCCTCACGAGCCGGACGGGGAACACTGAAGCTTTCTTT
-	TRBV20-1	TRBJ1-4	-	CSAYSRGAGKLFF	TGCAGTGCTTACAGCCGGGGCGCAGGAAAACTGTTTTTT
-	TRBV11-3	TRBJ2-1	TRBD2	CASSHRTSGTYNEQFF	TGTGCCAGCAGCCATCGGACTAGCGGGACCTACAATGAGCAGTTCTTC
-	TRBV30	TRBJ1-2	TRBD1	CAWSHRDRGGVYTF	TGTGCCTGGAGCCACCGGGACAGGGGAGGCGTCTACACCTTC
-	TRBV6-4	TRBJ2-3	TRBD2	CASSSGMNTDTQYF	TGTGCCAGTTCTAGCGGAATGAACACAGATACGCAGTATTTT
many	TRBV5-5	TRBJ2-7	TRBD1	CASSAVTGIKVNEQYF	TGTGCCAGCAGCGCCGTGACAGGGATCAAGGTAAACGAGCAGTACTTC
-	TRBV11-3	TRBJ2-7	TRBD2	CASSSRLAGGYEQYF	TGTGCCAGCAGCTCAAGACTAGCGGGTGGATACGAGCAGTACTTC
-	TRBV20-1	TRBJ1-6	-	CSARDLRQVGNSPLHF	TGCAGTGCTAGAGACCTTAGACAGGTCGGGAATTCACCCCTCCACTTT
once	TRBV6-1	TRBJ2-7	TRBD2	CASRALSGRVDEQYF	TGTGCCAGCAGGGCCTTAAGCGGGAGGGTGGACGAGCAGTACTTC
-	TRBV6-7	TRBJ2-7	TRBD1	CASSRGTGLSYEQYF	TGTGCCAGCAGCCGAGGGACAGGCTTATCCTACGAGCAGTACTTC
-	TRBV2	TRBJ1-5	TRBD1	CASKGQGPQPQHF	TGTGCCAGCAAGGGACAGGGCCCTCAGCCCCAGCATTTT
many	TRBV7-2	TRBJ1-5	-	CASSLAVFSNQPQHF	TGTGCCAGCAGCTTAGCAGTTTTTAGCAATCAGCCCCAGCATTTT
-	TRBV29-1	TRBJ2-1	-	CSVERSFEFF	TGCAGCGTTGAAAGGTCGTTTGAGTTCTTC
many	TRBV3-1	TRBJ2-1	-	CASSRLFTSQRMNEQFF	TGTGCCAGCAGCCGGCTTTTTACTAGTCAAAGAATGAATGAGCAGTTCTTC
many	TRBV7-9	TRBJ1-5	-	CASSFVGNQPQHF	TGTGCCAGCAGCTTCGTCGGAAATCAGCCCCAGCATTTT
-	TRBV29-1	TRBJ2-5	TRBD2	CSSHPLAGEPSTQYF	TGCAGCTCCCACCCACTAGCGGGGGAACCCTCCACCCAGTACTTC
few	TRBV11-2	TRBJ2-1	TRBD1	CASSLETTQGETQFF	TGTGCCAGCAGCTTAGAGACTACTCAGGGGGAGACCCAGTTCTTC